Listed below are T cell receptor beta chains from one sample, sequenced in a study of blood T cells in healthy people across ages. Using its own MiXCR run on the 5' RACE reads, TCRdb lists one record per CDR3 protein. The repertoire holds some 800,000 distinct CDR3 sequences, with under 45% as singletons. The sequenced sample was blood. The receptors derive from a man aged 60 to 69 in good health. CDR3s leave out the opening cysteine and the closing phenylalanine or tryptophan. The D gene is left open where the match is weak.

V	D	J	CDR3
TRBV29-1	TRBD2	TRBJ2-3	SVEVASGLNTQY
TRBV12-3/TRBV12-4	-	TRBJ1-2	ASSFGRELFNYGYT
TRBV20-1	-	-	SARELYEQY
TRBV3-1	-	TRBJ1-2	ASSPERGFHT
TRBV4-3	-	TRBJ1-5	ASSQTPNQPQH
TRBV18	-	TRBJ1-3	ASSDMSGNTIY
TRBV12-3/TRBV12-4	TRBD1	TRBJ1-6	ASSQQGTSSYNSPLH
TRBV27	TRBD2	TRBJ2-3	ASSFSTTSGGAPDTQY
TRBV5-1	-	-	ASSLPGPSSYNEQY
TRBV12-3/TRBV12-4	TRBD1	TRBJ1-4	ASSPGQGNEKLF
TRBV5-1	TRBD1	TRBJ2-1	ASSLAGAGGRF
TRBV20-1	-	TRBJ1-4	SVDLGAEKLF
TRBV29-1	TRBD1	TRBJ1-2	RANTGTGAYGYT
TRBV2	-	TRBJ1-2	ATPRPRAYYGYT
TRBV20-1	-	TRBJ2-1	SSTSSRGVNEQF
TRBV20-1	TRBD2	TRBJ2-1	SARDWTSRGNEQF
TRBV2	-	TRBJ2-2	ASTRGENTGELF
TRBV7-2	-	TRBJ1-5	ASSFSGMDGQPQH
TRBV12-3/TRBV12-4	TRBD1	TRBJ2-5	ASSPDREREETQY
TRBV27	TRBD1	-	ASSLKGTGAYEQY
TRBV5-1	-	TRBJ1-6	ASRGESGAPLH
TRBV9	-	TRBJ2-7	ASSPGQGIPYEQY
TRBV20-1	-	TRBJ2-3	SASGQTFTDTQY
TRBV6-2/TRBV6-3	-	TRBJ2-3	ASTHEEELKY
TRBV12-3/TRBV12-4	-	TRBJ2-4	ASSFQGSYEPY
TRBV3-1	-	TRBJ1-2	ASIAAGAYGYT
TRBV20-1	TRBD2	-	SVGGCTTYEQY
TRBV7-9	TRBD1	TRBJ2-1	ASSLGRTGANNEQF
TRBV28	-	TRBJ1-3	ASSAGAETFSGNTIY
TRBV6-2/TRBV6-3	TRBD1	TRBJ2-4	ASSQDRGAKNIQY
TRBV12-3/TRBV12-4	-	TRBJ1-2	ASSPGEDYGYT
TRBV7-3	TRBD1	-	ASSSYGTGDNEQY
TRBV3-1	-	TRBJ1-2	ASSRGGQSYGYT
TRBV7-2	-	TRBJ1-5	ASSLAPGTSQPQH
TRBV4-1	TRBD1	TRBJ1-1	ASSTGQDRMNTEAF
TRBV15	-	TRBJ1-1	ATSRDQGEAF
TRBV5-1	TRBD2	TRBJ2-3	ASKRQASGPTDTQY
TRBV12-3/TRBV12-4	TRBD1	TRBJ1-5	ASSWGQSNQPQH
TRBV7-8	-	TRBJ1-5	ASSFGSGRSNQPQH
TRBV25-1	-	TRBJ1-3	ASSDGGGQGNTIY
TRBV28	-	TRBJ1-6	ASKGSQNSPLH